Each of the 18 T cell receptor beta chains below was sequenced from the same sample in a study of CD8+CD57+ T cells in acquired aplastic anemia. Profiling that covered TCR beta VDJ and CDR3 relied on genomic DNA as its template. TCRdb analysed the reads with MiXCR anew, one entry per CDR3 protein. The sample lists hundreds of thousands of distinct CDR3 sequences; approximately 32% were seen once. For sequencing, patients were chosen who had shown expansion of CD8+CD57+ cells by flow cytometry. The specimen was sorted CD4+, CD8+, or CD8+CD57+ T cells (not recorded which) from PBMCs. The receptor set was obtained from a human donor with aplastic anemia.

CDR3 residues: CASSYARGVSGNTIYF. The CDR3 DNA reads as TGTGCCAGCAGTTACGCCAGGGGCGTCTCTGGAAACACCATATATTTT. The V and J genes are TRBV6-5 and TRBJ1-3; TRBD1 might be the D (6 bases). Germline-derived CDR1 and CDR2 are MNHEY and SVGAGI. This CDR3 spans 16 amino acids. V was trimmed by 2 bases and J by 0 bases, leaving 11 bases between them.

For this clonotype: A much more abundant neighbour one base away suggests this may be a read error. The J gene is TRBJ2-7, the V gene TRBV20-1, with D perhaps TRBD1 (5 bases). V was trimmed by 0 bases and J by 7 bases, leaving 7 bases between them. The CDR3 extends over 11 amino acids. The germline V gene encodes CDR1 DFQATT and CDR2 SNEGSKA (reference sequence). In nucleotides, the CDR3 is TGCAGTGCTAGAGAGGGGCTTGAGCAGTACTTC. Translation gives CSAREGLEQYF.

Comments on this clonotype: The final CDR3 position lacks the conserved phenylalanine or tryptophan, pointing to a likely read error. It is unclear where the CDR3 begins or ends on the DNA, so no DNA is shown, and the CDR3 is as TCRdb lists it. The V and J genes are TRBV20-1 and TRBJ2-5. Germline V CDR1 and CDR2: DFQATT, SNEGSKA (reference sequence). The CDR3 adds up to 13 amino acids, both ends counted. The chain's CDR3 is CSARDLVGRRPIH.

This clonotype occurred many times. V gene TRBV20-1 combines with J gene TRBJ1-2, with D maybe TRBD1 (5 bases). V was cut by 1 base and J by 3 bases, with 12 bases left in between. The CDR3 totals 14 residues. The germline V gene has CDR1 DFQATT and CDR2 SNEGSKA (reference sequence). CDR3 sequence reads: CSARVPEGHYGYTF. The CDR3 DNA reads TGCAGTGCTAGAGTCCCCGAGGGGCACTATGGCTACACCTTC.

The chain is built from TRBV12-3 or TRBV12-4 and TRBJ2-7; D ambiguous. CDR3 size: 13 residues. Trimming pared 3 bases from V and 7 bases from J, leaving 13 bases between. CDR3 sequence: CASSFGLFGEQYF. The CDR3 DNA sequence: TGTGCCAGCAGTTTTGGCTTATTCGGGGAGCAGTACTTC.

CDR3 DNA: TGTGCCAGCAGCCTTCTAGCGGGGGGAATCACAGATACGCAGTATTTT. As protein: CASSLLAGGITDTQYF. The V call is TRBV11-2, the J call TRBJ2-3, with TRBD2 identical over 11 bases. Germline CDR1 is SGHAT and CDR2 is FQNNGV. V shed 5 bases, J shed 2 bases, and the junction held 6 bases outside the gene matches. The CDR3 is 16 amino acids.

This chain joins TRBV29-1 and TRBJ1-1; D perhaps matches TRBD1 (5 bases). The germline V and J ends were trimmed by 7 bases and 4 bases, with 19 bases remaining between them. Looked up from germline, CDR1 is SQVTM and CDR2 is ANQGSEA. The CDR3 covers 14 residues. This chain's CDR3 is CSARQGSFGTEAFF. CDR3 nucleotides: TGCAGCGCCCGCCAGGGATCGTTCGGCACTGAAGCTTTCTTT.

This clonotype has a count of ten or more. Written as DNA, the CDR3 is TGTGCCAGTAGTATAGGTGGACAGGGGGCCGAAGCTTTCTTT. Translating it yields CASSIGGQGAEAFF. V gene TRBV19 combines with J gene TRBJ1-1; TRBD1 aligns across 11 bases. The CDR3 totals 14 residues. CDR1 LNHDA and CDR2 SQIVND come from the germline V gene (reference sequence). V shed 1 base and J 8 bases; nucleotides not matched to a gene: 3.

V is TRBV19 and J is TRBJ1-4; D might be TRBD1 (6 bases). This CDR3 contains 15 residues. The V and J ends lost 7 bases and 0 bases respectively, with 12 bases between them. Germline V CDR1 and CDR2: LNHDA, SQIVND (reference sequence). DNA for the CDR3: TGTGCCAGTAAAGCCGGGACACCAACTAATGAAAAACTGTTTTTT. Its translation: CASKAGTPTNEKLFF. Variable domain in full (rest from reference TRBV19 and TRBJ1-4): DGGITQSPKYLFRKEGQNVTLSCEQNLNHDAMYWYRQDPGQGLRLIYYSQIVNDFQKGDIAEGYSVSREKKESFPLTVTSAQKNPTAFYLCASKAGTPTNEKLFFGSGTQLSVL.

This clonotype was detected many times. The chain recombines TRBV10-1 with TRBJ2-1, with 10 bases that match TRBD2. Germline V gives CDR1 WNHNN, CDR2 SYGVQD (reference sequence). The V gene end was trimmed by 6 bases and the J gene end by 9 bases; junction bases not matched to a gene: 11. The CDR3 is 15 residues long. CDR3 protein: CASSGSLAGGTEQFF. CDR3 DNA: TGCGCCAGCAGCGGATCCTTAGCGGGAGGAACTGAGCAGTTCTTC.

CDR3 sequence (DNA): TGTGCCAGCAGAACGACAGGGAGTACAGATACGCAGTATTTT. Its translation: CASRTTGSTDTQYF. The chain employs TRBV11-2 and TRBJ2-3, with 7 bases lining up with TRBD1. V dropped 6 bases and J dropped 3; count of bases not matched to a gene: 6. Per germline, CDR1 SGHAT and CDR2 FQNNGV. The CDR3 has 14 residues.

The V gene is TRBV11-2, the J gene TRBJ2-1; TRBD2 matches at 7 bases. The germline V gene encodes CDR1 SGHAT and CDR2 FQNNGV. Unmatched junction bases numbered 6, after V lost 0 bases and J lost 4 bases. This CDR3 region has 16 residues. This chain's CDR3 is CASSLEGGEVYNEQFF. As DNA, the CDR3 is TGTGCCAGCAGCTTAGAGGGGGGGGAAGTTTACAATGAGCAGTTCTTC. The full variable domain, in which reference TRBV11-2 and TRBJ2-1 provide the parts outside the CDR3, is EAGVAQSPRYKIIEKRQSVAFWCNPISGHATLYWYQQILGQGPKLLIQFQNNGVVDDSQLPKDRFSAERLKGVDSTLKIQPAKLEDSAVYLCASSLEGGEVYNEQFFGPGTRLTVL.

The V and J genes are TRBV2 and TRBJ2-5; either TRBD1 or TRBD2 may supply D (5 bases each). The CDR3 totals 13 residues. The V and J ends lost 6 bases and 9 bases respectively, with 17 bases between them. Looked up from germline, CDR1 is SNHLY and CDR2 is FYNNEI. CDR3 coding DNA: TGTGCCAGCAGCTGGGACCGCAATCAGCCCCAGTACTTC. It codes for CASSWDRNQPQYF. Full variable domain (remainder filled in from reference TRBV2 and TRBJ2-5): EPEVTQTPSHQVTQMGQEVILRCVPISNHLYFYWYRQILGQKVEFLVSFYNNEISEKSEIFDDQFSVERPDGSNFTLKIRSTKLEDSAMYFCASSWDRNQPQYFGPGTRLLVL.

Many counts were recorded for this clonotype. This CDR3 is CASSSTLGEQFF. CDR3 coding DNA: TGTGCCAGCAGCTCGACACTAGGGGAGCAGTTCTTC. The chain joins TRBV7-3 to TRBJ2-1, with a weak D call TRBD2 (5 bases). The CDR3 has 12 residues. V was cut by 4 bases and J by 10 bases, with 11 bases left in between. Per germline, CDR1 SGHTA and CDR2 FQGTGA. Full variable domain (rest looked up from reference TRBV7-3 and TRBJ2-1): GAGVSQTPSNKVTEKGKYVELRCDPISGHTALYWYRQSLGQGPEFLIYFQGTGAADDSGLPNDRFFAVRPEGSVSTLKIQRTERGDSAVYLCASSSTLGEQFFGPGTRLTVL.

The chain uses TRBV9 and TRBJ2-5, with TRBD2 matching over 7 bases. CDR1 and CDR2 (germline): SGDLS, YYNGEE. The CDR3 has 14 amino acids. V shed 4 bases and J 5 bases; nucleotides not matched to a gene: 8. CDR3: CASSITLGGETQYF. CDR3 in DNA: TGTGCCAGCAGCATCACCCTGGGGGGGGAGACCCAGTACTTC.

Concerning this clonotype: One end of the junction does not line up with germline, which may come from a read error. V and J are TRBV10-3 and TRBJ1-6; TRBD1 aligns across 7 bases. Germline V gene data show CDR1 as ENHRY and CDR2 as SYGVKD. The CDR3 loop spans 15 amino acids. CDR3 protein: CASSLRRTGNSPLHF. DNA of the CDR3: TGTGCCAGCAGTTTAAGGAGGACAGGTAATTCACCCCTCCACTTT.

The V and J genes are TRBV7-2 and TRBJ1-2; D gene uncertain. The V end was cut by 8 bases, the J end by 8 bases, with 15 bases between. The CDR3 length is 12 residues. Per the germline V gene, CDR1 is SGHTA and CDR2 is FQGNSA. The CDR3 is CASSADGEGYTF. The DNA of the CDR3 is TGTGCCAGCTCCGCCGACGGGGAAGGCTACACCTTC.

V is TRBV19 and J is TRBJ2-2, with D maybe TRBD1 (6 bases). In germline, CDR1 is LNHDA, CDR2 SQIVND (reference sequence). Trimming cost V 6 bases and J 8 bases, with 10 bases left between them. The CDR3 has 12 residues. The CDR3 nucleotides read TGTGCCAGTAGGACCGGGACAGGGGAGCTGTTTTTT. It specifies CASRTGTGELFF.